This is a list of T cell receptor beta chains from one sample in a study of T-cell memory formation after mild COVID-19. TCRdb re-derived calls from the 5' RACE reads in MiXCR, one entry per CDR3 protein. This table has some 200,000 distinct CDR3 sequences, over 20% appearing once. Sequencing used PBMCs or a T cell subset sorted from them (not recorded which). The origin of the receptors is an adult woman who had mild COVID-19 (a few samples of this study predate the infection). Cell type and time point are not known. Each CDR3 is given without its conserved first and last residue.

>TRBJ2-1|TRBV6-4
ASSVFPGHGEQF
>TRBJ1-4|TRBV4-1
ASSQDRVIATNEKLF
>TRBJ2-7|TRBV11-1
ASSLEGSSSYEQY
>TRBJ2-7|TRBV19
ASTHAGEGEQY
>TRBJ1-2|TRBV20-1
SAKIRDLDYGYT
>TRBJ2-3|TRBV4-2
ASSQDGLAGATDTQY
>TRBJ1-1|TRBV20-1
SAVTGELIVWDTEAF
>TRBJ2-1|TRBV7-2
ASSASWQQF
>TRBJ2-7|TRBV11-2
ASSLEPGTADKYAQY
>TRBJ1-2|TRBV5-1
ASSLDLRGNYGYT
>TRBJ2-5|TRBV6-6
ASSYSQVPETQY
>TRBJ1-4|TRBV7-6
ASRRSPGWATNEKLF
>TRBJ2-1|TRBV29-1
SVEREESTSSYNEQF
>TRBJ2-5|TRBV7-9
ASSPGRGDQGTQY
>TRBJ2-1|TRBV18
ASSPWDSGTDEQF
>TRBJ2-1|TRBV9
ASSATGLAGAHDEQF
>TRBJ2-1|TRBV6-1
ASSEVPSGHNEQF